Below, one TCR beta chain is given with its context. This record comes from a study of blood T cell repertoires in COVID-19. About the study: Samples taken during acute and convalescent COVID-19 were collected in the United States, Italy and Spain. T cells, B-cell-depleted T cells, or PBMCs supplied cDNA or gDNA.

The length of the CDR3 is 15 residues. V shed 5 bases, J shed 7 bases, and the junction held 4 bases outside the gene matches. Germline CDR1 reads SGHTA; CDR2 reads FQGTGA. Original analysis: It was from reference gene primer amplification that nucleated cell counts were estimated. Clones were read by immunoSEQ multiplex PCR, and TCRdb kept only the in-frame ones, dropping some. The DNA gave D and trimming, while V, J and clone size come from that table. The sample lists some 62,000 clones; 70% to 80% were seen once. The genes are TRBV7-3 and TRBJ2-3, with 15 bases fitting TRBD2. Sequencing input: peripheral blood. This clonotype originated in a man aged 55 to 69 with acute or convalescent COVID-19. The CDR3 nucleotides read TGTGCCAGCAGCCCCGGGACTAGCGGGAGGAATACGCAGTATTTT. Its protein product is CASSPGTSGRNTQYF.